The TCR beta chain described here comes from a study of control samples from healthy donors and cancer patients. This CDR3 spans 15 amino acids. The trim removed 2 bases at V and 0 bases at J, leaving 2 bases unmatched. Germline V lookup: CDR1 MGHRA, CDR2 YSYEKL. This table comes from immunoSEQ multiplex PCR, and its TCRdb copy is limited to in-frame clones, with some not included. The sample lists 110,000 or so clones; around nine tenths were seen once. The sequenced sample consisted of blood. The sequence was obtained from a man aged 25 to 40 in good health. This rearrangement joins TRBV4-1 to TRBJ2-3; the match to TRBD2 covers 7 bases. CDR3 loop: CASSQWGGSTDTQYF. DNA of the CDR3: TGCGCCAGCAGCCAATGGGGGGGTAGCACAGATACGCAGTATTTT.